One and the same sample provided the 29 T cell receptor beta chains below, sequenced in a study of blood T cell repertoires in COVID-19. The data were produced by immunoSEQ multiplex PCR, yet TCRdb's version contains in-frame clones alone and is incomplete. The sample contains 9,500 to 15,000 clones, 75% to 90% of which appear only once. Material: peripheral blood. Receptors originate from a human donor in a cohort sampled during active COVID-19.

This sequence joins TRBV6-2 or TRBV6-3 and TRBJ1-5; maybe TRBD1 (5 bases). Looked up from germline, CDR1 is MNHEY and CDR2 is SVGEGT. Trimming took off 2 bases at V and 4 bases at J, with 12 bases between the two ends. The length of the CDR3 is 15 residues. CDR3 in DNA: TGTGCCAGCAGTTACCATCAACCAGGGAATCAGCCCCAGCATTTT. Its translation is CASSYHQPGNQPQHF.

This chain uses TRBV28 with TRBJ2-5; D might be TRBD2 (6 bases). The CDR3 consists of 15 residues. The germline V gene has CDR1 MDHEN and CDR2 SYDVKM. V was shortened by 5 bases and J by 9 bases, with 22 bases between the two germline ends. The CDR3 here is CASSPTSGTWEAQYF. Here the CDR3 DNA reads TGTGCCAGCAGTCCCACCTCCGGGACTTGGGAAGCCCAGTACTTC.

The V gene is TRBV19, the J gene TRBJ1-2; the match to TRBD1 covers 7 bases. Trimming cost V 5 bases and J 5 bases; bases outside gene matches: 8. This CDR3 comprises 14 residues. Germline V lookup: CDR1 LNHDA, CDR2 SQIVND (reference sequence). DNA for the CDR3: TGTGCCAGTAGTGACAGGGAATCGAGTTATGGCTACACCTTC. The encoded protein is CASSDRESSYGYTF.

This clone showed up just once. Written as DNA, the CDR3 is TGTGCCAGCAGCTCCAGGGGTACTGGAAACACCATATATTTT. Protein product: CASSSRGTGNTIYF. V gene TRBV9 combines with J gene TRBJ1-3; possibly TRBD1 for D (6 bases). CDR3 length: 14 amino acids. The V and J ends lost 4 bases and 2 bases respectively, with 10 bases between them. Germline loops: CDR1 SGDLS, CDR2 YYNGEE.

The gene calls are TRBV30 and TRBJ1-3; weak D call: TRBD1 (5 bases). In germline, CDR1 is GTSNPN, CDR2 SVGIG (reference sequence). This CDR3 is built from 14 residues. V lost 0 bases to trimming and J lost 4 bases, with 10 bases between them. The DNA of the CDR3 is TGTGCCTGGAGTGTACTAACAGGAGGAAACACCATATATTTT. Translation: CAWSVLTGGNTIYF.

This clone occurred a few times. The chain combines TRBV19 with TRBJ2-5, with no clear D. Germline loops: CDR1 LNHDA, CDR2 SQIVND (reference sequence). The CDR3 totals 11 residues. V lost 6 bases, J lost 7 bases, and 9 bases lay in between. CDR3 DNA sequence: TGTGCCAGTAGGCACGGTGGGACCCAGTACTTC. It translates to CASRHGGTQYF. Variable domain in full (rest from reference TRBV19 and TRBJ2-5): DGGITQSPKYLFRKEGQNVTLSCEQNLNHDAMYWYRQDPGQGLRLIYYSQIVNDFQKGDIAEGYSVSREKKESFPLTVTSAQKNPTAFYLCASRHGGTQYFGPGTRLLVL.

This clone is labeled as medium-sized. The CDR3 coding sequence is TGTGCCAGCAGCCGGAGCCCGGGACTAGCCTTCTACGAGCAGTACTTC. It encodes CASSRSPGLAFYEQYF. The V call is TRBV11-2, the J call TRBJ2-7; 9 nucleotides line up with TRBD2. V trimming: 5 bases; J trimming: 3 bases; junction bases outside the gene matches: 11. The CDR3 spans 16 residues. The germline gives CDR1 SGHAT, CDR2 FQNNGV.

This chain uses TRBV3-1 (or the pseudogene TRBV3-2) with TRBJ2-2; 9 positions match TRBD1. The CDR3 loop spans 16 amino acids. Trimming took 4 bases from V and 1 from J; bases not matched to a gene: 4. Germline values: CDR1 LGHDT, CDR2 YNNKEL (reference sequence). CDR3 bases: TGTGCCAGCAGCCTTCCGGGACAGGGGAACACCGGGGAGCTGTTTTTT. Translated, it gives CASSLPGQGNTGELFF.

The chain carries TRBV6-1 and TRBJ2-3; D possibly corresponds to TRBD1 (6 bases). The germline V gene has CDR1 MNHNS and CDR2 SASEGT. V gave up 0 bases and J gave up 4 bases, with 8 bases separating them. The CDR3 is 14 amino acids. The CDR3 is CASSEAQGSDTQYF. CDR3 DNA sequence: TGTGCCAGCAGTGAAGCGCAGGGGTCAGATACGCAGTATTTT.

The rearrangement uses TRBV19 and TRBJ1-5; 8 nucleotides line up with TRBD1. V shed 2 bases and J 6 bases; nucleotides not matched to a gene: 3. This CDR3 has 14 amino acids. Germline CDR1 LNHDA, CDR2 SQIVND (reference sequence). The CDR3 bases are TGTGCCAGTAGTATAAGGACAGGGCGTCAGCCCCAGCATTTT. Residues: CASSIRTGRQPQHF. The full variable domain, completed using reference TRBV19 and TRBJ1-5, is DGGITQSPKYLFRKEGQNVTLSCEQNLNHDAMYWYRQDPGQGLRLIYYSQIVNDFQKGDIAEGYSVSREKKESFPLTVTSAQKNPTAFYLCASSIRTGRQPQHFGDGTRLSIL.

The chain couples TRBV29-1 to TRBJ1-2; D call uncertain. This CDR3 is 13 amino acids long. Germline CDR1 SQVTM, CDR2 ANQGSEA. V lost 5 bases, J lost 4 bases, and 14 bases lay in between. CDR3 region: CSVSEATTYGYTF. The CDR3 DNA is TGCAGCGTTTCTGAGGCAACCACCTATGGCTACACCTTC.

This chain's CDR3 is CASSRTSGGVLDTQYF. CDR3 nucleotide sequence: TGTGCCAGCAGTCGGACTAGCGGGGGTGTACTAGATACGCAGTATTTT. The rearrangement joins TRBV3-1 (or the pseudogene TRBV3-2) to TRBJ2-3; 13 bases line up with TRBD2. Germline loops: CDR1 LGHDT, CDR2 YNNKEL (reference sequence). The length of the CDR3 is 16 residues. The V segment lost 6 bases and the J segment 5 bases; nucleotides outside the gene matches: 8.

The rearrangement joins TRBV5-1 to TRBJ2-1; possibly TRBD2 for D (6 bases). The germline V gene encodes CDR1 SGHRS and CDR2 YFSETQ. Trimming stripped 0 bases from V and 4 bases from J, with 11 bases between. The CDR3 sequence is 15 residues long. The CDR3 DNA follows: TGCGCCAGCAGCTTGGAAGGGACTGTTTACAATGAGCAGTTCTTC. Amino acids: CASSLEGTVYNEQFF. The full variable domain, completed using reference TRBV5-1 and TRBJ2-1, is KAGVTQTPRYLIKTRGQQVTLSCSPISGHRSVSWYQQTPGQGLQFLFEYFSETQRNKGNFPGRFSGRQFSNSRSEMNVSTLELGDSALYLCASSLEGTVYNEQFFGPGTRLTVL.

In DNA form, the CDR3 reads TGTGCCAGCAGCTTAGTTGGGGGGGCTAACTATGGCTACACCTTC. Its translation is CASSLVGGANYGYTF. The rearrangement joins TRBV11-2 to TRBJ1-2; TRBD1 might be the D (5 bases). The CDR3 runs 15 residues. Germline V lookup: CDR1 SGHAT, CDR2 FQNNGV. The V and J ends lost 1 base and 0 bases respectively, with 9 bases between them.

The CDR3 is CASSLGTSGSYNEQFF. In DNA form, the CDR3 reads TGTGCCAGTAGTCTCGGGACTAGCGGTTCCTACAATGAGCAGTTCTTC. The rearrangement links TRBV19 to TRBJ2-1, with 11 bases matching TRBD2. Germline-derived CDR1 and CDR2 are LNHDA and SQIVND (reference sequence). After removal of 5 bases from V and 1 base from J, the junction contained 4 bases not matched to a gene. This CDR3 is 16 amino acids long.

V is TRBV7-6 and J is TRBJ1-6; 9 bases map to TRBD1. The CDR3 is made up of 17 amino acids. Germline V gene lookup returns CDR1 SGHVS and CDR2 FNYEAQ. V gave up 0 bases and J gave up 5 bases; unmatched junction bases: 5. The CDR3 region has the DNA TGTGCCAGCAGCTTAGCCGACAGGGGGACGCATAATTCACCCCTCCACTTT. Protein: CASSLADRGTHNSPLHF.

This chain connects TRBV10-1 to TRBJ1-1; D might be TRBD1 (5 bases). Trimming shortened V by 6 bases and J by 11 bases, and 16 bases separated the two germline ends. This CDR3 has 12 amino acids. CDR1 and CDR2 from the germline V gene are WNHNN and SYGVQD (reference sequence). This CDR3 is CASRERGPDAFF. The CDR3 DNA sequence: TGCGCCAGCAGGGAAAGGGGCCCAGACGCTTTCTTT.

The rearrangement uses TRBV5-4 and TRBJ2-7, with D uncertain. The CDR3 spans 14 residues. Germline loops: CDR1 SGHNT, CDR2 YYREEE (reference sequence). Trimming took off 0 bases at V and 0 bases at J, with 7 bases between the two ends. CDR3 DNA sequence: TGTGCCAGCAGCTTGGCCCACGGCTCCTACGAGCAGTACTTC. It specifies CASSLAHGSYEQYF. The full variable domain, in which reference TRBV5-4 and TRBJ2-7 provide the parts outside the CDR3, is ETGVTQSPTHLIKTRGQQVTLRCSSQSGHNTVSWYQQALGQGPQFIFQYYREEENGRGNFPPRFSGLQFPNYSSELNVNALELDDSALYLCASSLAHGSYEQYFGPGTRLTVT.

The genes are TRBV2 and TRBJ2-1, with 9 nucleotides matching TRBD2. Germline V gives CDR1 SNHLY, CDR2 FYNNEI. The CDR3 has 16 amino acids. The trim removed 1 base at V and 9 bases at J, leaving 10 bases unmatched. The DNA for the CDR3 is TGTGCCAGCAGTGAAGAGGCGGGAGGGCCTATAAGTGAGCAGTTCTTC. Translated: CASSEEAGGPISEQFF. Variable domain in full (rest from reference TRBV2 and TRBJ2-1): EPEVTQTPSHQVTQMGQEVILRCVPISNHLYFYWYRQILGQKVEFLVSFYNNEISEKSEIFDDQFSVERPDGSNFTLKIRSTKLEDSAMYFCASSEEAGGPISEQFFGPGTRLTVL.

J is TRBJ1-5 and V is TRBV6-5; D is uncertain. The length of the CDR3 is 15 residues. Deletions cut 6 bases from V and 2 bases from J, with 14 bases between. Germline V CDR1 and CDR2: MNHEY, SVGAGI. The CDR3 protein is CASRPVTGGNQPQHF. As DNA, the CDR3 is TGTGCCAGCAGACCCGTCACCGGGGGCAATCAGCCCCAGCATTTT.

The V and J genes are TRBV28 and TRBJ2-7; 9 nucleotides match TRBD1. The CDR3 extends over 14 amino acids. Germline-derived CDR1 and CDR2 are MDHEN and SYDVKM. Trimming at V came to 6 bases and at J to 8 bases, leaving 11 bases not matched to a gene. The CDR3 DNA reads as TGTGCCAGCAGGGGAGGACAGGGGCTCATGAAGCAGTACTTC. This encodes CASRGGQGLMKQYF.

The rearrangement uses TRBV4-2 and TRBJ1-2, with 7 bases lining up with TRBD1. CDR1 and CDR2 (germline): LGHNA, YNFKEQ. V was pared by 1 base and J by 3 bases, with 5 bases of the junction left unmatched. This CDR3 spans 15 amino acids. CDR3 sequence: CASSQAEGQHYGYTF. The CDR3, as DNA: TGTGCCAGCAGCCAAGCCGAGGGACAGCACTATGGCTACACCTTC.

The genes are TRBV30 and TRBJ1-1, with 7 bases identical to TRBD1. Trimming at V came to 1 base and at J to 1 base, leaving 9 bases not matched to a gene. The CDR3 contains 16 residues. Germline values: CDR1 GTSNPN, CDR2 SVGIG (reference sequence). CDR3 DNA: TGTGCCTGGAGTGCAAACAGGGGTGCGAGGAACACTGAAGCTTTCTTT. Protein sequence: CAWSANRGARNTEAFF.

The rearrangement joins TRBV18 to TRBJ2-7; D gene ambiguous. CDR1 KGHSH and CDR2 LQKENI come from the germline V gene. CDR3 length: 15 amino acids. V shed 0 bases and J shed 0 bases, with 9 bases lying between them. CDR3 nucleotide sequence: TGTGCCAGCTCACCACCGGGCCAAAGCTCCTACGAGCAGTACTTC. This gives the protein CASSPPGQSSYEQYF.

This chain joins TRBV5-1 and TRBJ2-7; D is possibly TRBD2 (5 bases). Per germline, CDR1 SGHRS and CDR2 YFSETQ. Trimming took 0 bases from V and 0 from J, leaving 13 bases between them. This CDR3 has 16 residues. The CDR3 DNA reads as TGCGCCAGCAGCTTGGTCGCCGCAGGACTCTCCTACGAGCAGTACTTC. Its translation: CASSLVAAGLSYEQYF.

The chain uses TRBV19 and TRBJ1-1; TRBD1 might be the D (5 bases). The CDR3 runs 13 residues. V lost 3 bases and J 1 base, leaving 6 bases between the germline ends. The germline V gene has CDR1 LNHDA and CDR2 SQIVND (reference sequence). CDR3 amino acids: CASSMQGNTEAFF. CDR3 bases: TGTGCCAGTAGTATGCAGGGGAACACTGAAGCTTTCTTT.

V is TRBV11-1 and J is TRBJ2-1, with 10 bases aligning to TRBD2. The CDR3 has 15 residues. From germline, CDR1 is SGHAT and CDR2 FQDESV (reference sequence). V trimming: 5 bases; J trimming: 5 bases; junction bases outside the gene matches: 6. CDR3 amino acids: CASSPRTSGDNEQFF. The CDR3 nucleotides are TGTGCCAGCAGCCCCCGCACTAGCGGGGACAATGAGCAGTTCTTC.

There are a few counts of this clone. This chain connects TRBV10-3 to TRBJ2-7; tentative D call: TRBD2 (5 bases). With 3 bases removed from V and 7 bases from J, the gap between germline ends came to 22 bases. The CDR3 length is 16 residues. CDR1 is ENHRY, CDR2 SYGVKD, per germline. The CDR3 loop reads CAISDPKEASSTEQYF. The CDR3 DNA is TGTGCCATCAGTGACCCGAAGGAGGCTAGCTCGACGGAGCAGTACTTC.

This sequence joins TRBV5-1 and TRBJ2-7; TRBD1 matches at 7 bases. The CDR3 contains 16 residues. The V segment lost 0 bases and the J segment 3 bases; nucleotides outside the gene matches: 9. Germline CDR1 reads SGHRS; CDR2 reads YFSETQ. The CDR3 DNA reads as TGCGCCAGCAGCTTGGACCCGGGACAGCGATTCTACGAGCAGTACTTC. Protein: CASSLDPGQRFYEQYF. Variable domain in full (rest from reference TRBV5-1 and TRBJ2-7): KAGVTQTPRYLIKTRGQQVTLSCSPISGHRSVSWYQQTPGQGLQFLFEYFSETQRNKGNFPGRFSGRQFSNSRSEMNVSTLELGDSALYLCASSLDPGQRFYEQYFGPGTRLTVT.